Here is one T cell receptor (beta chain) with its context. The sample comes from a study of Ad26.COV2.S vaccination and SARS-CoV-2 variants. Produced via immunoSEQ multiplex PCR; TCRdb's table is partial and in-frame only. The table includes 410,000 or so clones, about 93% detected once. Indicated treatment: roughly 18 received Ad26.COV2.S at low or high dose, single or two shots; 5 received placebo; per-sample allocation not given. At day 63 after the first vaccine or placebo injection, samples were drawn. Unmatched junction bases numbered 12, after V lost 5 bases and J lost 11 bases. This CDR3 comprises 13 residues. Germline V CDR1 and CDR2: GTSNPN, SVGIG (reference sequence).

The clonotype was recovered from a person aged 18-60 years who received the Ad26.COV2.S COVID-19 vaccine or a placebo. The chain links TRBV30 to TRBJ2-3; TRBD2 matches 8 bases. Sequencing used peripheral blood, obtained in a trial of Ad26.COV2.S vaccine versus placebo. The CDR3 nucleotides are TGTGCCTGGGGGGCTAGCGGGCGGGGAAGGCAGTATTTT. Translating it yields CAWGASGRGRQYF.